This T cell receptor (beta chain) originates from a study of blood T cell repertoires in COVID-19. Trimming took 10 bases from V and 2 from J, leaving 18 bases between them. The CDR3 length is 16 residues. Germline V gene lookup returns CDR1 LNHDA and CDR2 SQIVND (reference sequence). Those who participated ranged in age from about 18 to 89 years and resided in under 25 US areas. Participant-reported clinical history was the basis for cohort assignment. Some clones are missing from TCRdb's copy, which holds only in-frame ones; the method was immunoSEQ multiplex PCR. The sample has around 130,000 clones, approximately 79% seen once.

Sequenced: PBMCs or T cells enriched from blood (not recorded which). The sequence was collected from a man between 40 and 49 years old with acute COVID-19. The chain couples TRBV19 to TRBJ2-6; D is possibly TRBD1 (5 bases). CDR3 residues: CATTRNLGAGANVLTF. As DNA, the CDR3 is TGTGCCACTACCAGGAACCTAGGGGCTGGGGCCAACGTCCTGACTTTC.